This T cell receptor (beta chain) was identified during a study of T-cell memory formation after mild COVID-19. MiXCR was run by TCRdb on the 5' RACE reads, yielding one entry per CDR3 protein. The table lists 350,000 or so distinct CDR3 sequences, approximately 12% of them singletons. Germline V gene lookup returns CDR1 MNHEY and CDR2 SVGEGT. V lost 2 bases and J 3 bases, leaving 2 bases between the germline ends. The CDR3 covers 11 residues. This clonotype originated in a man aged 18 to 29 who had mild COVID-19 (a few samples of this study predate the infection). Cell type and time point are not known. The J gene is TRBJ2-7, the V gene TRBV6-2 or TRBV6-3; D is ambiguous. Sequencing was carried out using PBMCs or a T cell subset sorted from them (not recorded which). The CDR3 DNA follows: TGTGCCAGCAGTTACCACTACGAGCAGTACTTC. Encoded protein: CASSYHYEQYF.